The clone carrying this T cell receptor beta chain was recorded only once. Its antigen is unknown. The germline CDR1 and CDR2 sequences are SNHLY and FYNNEI. The germline V and J ends were trimmed by 4 bases and 2 bases, with 2 bases remaining between them. The length of the CDR3 is 11 residues. The table came from immunoSEQ multiplex PCR; TCRdb's copy has only in-frame clones and leaves some out. The sample has 130,000 or so clones, around 90% seen once; the top ten hold over 0.15%. This sample is part of a study of graft-versus-host responses after intestinal transplantation. For the study at large: The whole recipient group had anti-thymocyte globulin induction followed by tacrolimus and steroids for approximately three years.

This chain links TRBV2 with TRBJ1-2; D not certain. This sequence was found in a human donor who received an intestinal transplant. This specimen consisted of unstimulated CD4+ T cells sorted from spleen or lymph node cells, obtained before intestinal transplant. The CDR3 nucleotides read TGTGCCAGCAGTGTGAACTATGGCTACACCTTC. This encodes CASSVNYGYTF.